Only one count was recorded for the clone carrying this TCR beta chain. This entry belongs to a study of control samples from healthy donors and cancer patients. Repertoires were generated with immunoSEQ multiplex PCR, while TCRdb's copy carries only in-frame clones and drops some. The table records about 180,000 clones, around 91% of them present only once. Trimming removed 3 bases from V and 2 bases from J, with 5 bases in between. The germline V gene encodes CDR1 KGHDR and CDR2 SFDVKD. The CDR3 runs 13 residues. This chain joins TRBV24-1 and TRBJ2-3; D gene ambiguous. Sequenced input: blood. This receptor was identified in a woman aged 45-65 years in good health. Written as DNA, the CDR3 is TGTGCCACCAGTGATCCTGTCACAGATACGCAGTATTTT. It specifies CATSDPVTDTQYF.